The present entry profiles one T cell receptor (beta chain) with its context. TCRdb keeps only in-frame clones here, not all; method: immunoSEQ multiplex PCR. The sample records 150,000 to 200,000 clones, almost 80% being singletons. The V gene's germline CDR1 is SGHDN and CDR2 FVKESK. The V and J ends lost 4 bases and 5 bases respectively, with 11 bases between them. This CDR3 has 13 residues. The data are from a study of blood T cell repertoires in COVID-19. Input material: peripheral blood. This receptor was taken from a man between 60 and 75 years old with active or convalescent COVID-19. The genes are TRBV14 and TRBJ1-2; D might be TRBD1 (6 bases). The CDR3 loop is CASSPDRFYGYTF. The CDR3 DNA is TGTGCCAGCAGCCCCGACAGGTTTTATGGCTACACCTTC.